A single sample gave rise to the 16 T cell receptor beta chains below, sequenced in a study of cytomegalovirus exposure and HLA in healthy donors. Vbeta (60) and Jbeta (13) primers were used in the PCR. Some clones are missing from TCRdb's copy, which holds only in-frame ones; the method was immunoSEQ multiplex PCR. The sample has around 170,000 clones; roughly 70% are singletons. The sequencing sample was made of PBMCs. The receptors derive from a girl aged 10-17 years in good health and CMV-seronegative.

This chain uses TRBV30 with TRBJ2-7; TRBD2 is a possible D gene (6 bases). In germline, CDR1 is GTSNPN, CDR2 SVGIG (reference sequence). The CDR3 covers 14 residues. With 4 bases removed from V and 0 bases from J, the gap between germline ends came to 13 bases. Here the CDR3 reads CAWNRDLSSYEQYF. CDR3 sequence (DNA): TGTGCCTGGAACCGGGACTTGAGCTCCTACGAGCAGTACTTC.

The chain couples TRBV15 to TRBJ1-2; 8 bases fit TRBD1. The CDR3 runs to 13 residues. Germline V CDR1 and CDR2: LNHNV, YYDKDF (reference sequence). V lost 1 base, J lost 13 bases, and 8 bases stayed unmatched. CDR3 bases: TGTGCCACCAGCAGAGTAGGACAGGGTTGGGGCACCTTC. Protein product: CATSRVGQGWGTF.

The chain recombines TRBV15 with TRBJ2-7; TRBD2 aligns across 13 bases. Germline V gene sequence: CDR1 LNHNV, CDR2 YYDKDF (reference sequence). V gave up 4 bases and J gave up 2 bases; unmatched junction bases: 5. This CDR3 has 16 amino acids. The CDR3 is CATSNGLAGVTYEQYF. The CDR3 region has the DNA TGTGCCACCAGCAACGGACTAGCGGGGGTAACCTACGAGCAGTACTTC.

This chain's CDR3 is CASRILASADTQYF. The CDR3 region has the DNA TGTGCCAGCAGGATACTAGCGTCAGCAGATACGCAGTATTTT. The chain recombines TRBV7-2 with TRBJ2-3; 7 bases line up with TRBD2. The CDR3 loop spans 14 amino acids. Germline V gene lookup returns CDR1 SGHTA and CDR2 FQGNSA. After removal of 6 bases from V and 4 bases from J, the junction contained 7 bases not matched to a gene. The complete variable domain, with remaining parts taken from reference TRBV7-2 and TRBJ2-3, reads GAGVSQSPSNKVTEKGKDVELRCDPISGHTALYWYRQSLGQGLEFLIYFQGNSAPDKSGLPSDRFSAERTGGSVSTLTIQRTQQEDSAVYLCASRILASADTQYFGPGTRLTVL.

The V gene is TRBV7-2, the J gene TRBJ2-5, with 7 bases matching TRBD2. The V gene end was trimmed by 1 base and the J gene end by 3 bases; junction bases not matched to a gene: 5. Germline CDR1 SGHTA, CDR2 FQGNSA. This CDR3 spans 15 amino acids. The CDR3 DNA follows: TGTGCCAGCAGCTTAGTGGCTAGCGGCGAAGAGACCCAGTACTTC. Translated: CASSLVASGEETQYF.

The V gene is TRBV7-3, the J gene TRBJ2-2; 8 bases are a match to TRBD1. Germline V lookup: CDR1 SGHTA, CDR2 FQGTGA. Unmatched junction bases numbered 5, after V lost 5 bases and J lost 3 bases. The CDR3 loop spans 15 amino acids. The CDR3 sequence: CASSRDRTDTGELFF. CDR3 DNA sequence: TGTGCCAGCAGCCGGGACAGGACGGACACCGGGGAGCTGTTTTTT. The full variable domain, rest sourced from reference TRBV7-3 and TRBJ2-2, is GAGVSQTPSNKVTEKGKYVELRCDPISGHTALYWYRQSLGQGPEFLIYFQGTGAADDSGLPNDRFFAVRPEGSVSTLKIQRTERGDSAVYLCASSRDRTDTGELFFGEGSRLTVL.

This chain links TRBV27 with TRBJ1-1, with D possibly being TRBD1 (6 bases). The V gene's germline CDR1 is MNHEY and CDR2 SMNVEV (reference sequence). CDR3 size: 15 residues. V was cut by 0 bases and J by 5 bases, with 13 bases left in between. CDR3 region: CASSLSVRGATEAFF. In nucleotides, the CDR3 is TGTGCCAGCAGTTTATCCGTCCGGGGGGCGACTGAAGCTTTCTTT.

This chain joins TRBV4-1 and TRBJ2-2, with 13 nucleotides matching TRBD2. V gave up 2 bases and J gave up 7 bases; unmatched junction bases: 4. Germline V gene lookup returns CDR1 MGHRA and CDR2 YSYEKL. The CDR3 length is 16 residues. CDR3 nucleotides: TGCGCCAGCAGCCAACTCACTAGCGGGGGGGGCGGGGAGCTGTTTTTT. Translated, it gives CASSQLTSGGGGELFF.

The chain carries TRBV5-1 and TRBJ1-1; 7 bases map to TRBD1. The CDR3 is made up of 13 amino acids. Per the germline V gene, CDR1 is SGHRS and CDR2 is YFSETQ. V lost 4 bases to trimming and J lost 4 bases; unmatched junction nucleotides: 4. CDR3 protein: CASSRDSTTEAFF. As DNA, the CDR3 is TGCGCCAGCAGCCGGGACAGCACCACTGAAGCTTTCTTT.

The rearrangement joins TRBV19 to TRBJ2-7, with 7 bases identical to TRBD2. V was clipped by 5 bases and J by 9 bases; unmatched bases: 16. This CDR3 spans 15 amino acids. CDR1 is LNHDA, CDR2 SQIVND, per germline (reference sequence). The CDR3 nucleotides read TGTGCCAGTAGTCCAAGCGGGACCCTCGCGGAGGTGCAGTACTTC. Protein product: CASSPSGTLAEVQYF.

The rearrangement links TRBV15 to TRBJ2-7; 9 bases agree with TRBD1. Germline-derived CDR1 and CDR2 are LNHNV and YYDKDF (reference sequence). Trimming cost V 1 base and J 0 bases; bases outside gene matches: 4. This CDR3 has 16 residues. The CDR3 region is CATSRVQGAFSYEQYF. The CDR3 bases are TGTGCCACCAGCAGAGTACAGGGGGCTTTCTCCTACGAGCAGTACTTC.

The chain combines TRBV12-5 with TRBJ1-5; possibly TRBD1 for D (5 bases). The V and J ends lost 6 bases and 11 bases respectively, with 11 bases between them. From germline, CDR1 is LGHNT and CDR2 FRNRAP. The CDR3 runs to 11 residues. The CDR3 sequence is CASGPGGAQHF. In nucleotides, the CDR3 is TGTGCTAGTGGCCCCGGGGGGGCCCAGCATTTT.

The rearrangement joins TRBV6-5 to TRBJ1-3; maybe TRBD1 (5 bases). CDR3 length equals 15 residues. The germline CDR1 and CDR2 sequences are MNHEY and SVGAGI. Trimming stripped 4 bases from V and 0 bases from J, with 10 bases between. The CDR3 DNA sequence: TGTGCCAGCAGTTCGACAGTCTACTCTGGAAACACCATATATTTT. Amino acids: CASSSTVYSGNTIYF.

V is TRBV7-8 and J is TRBJ1-1; D gene ambiguous. The CDR3 is 16 amino acids. Trimming pared 1 base from V and 0 bases from J, leaving 12 bases between. Germline CDR1 reads SGHVS; CDR2 reads FQNEAQ. The CDR3 spells CASSLVGSSMNTEAFF. The CDR3 DNA reads TGTGCCAGCAGCTTAGTGGGCAGCTCCATGAACACTGAAGCTTTCTTT.

This clone appeared once. The rearrangement joins TRBV5-6 to TRBJ1-6; TRBD1 might be the D (5 bases). The CDR3 sequence is 16 residues long. Germline assignment: CDR1 SGHDT and CDR2 YYEEEE. V was shortened by 1 base and J by 5 bases, with 13 bases between the two germline ends. The chain's CDR3 is CASSLLTEHNNSPLHF. CDR3 bases: TGTGCCAGCAGCTTGTTGACAGAACATAATAATTCACCCCTCCACTTT.

V usage is TRBV7-3 and J usage is TRBJ2-1; TRBD1 is a possible D gene (5 bases). Germline loops: CDR1 SGHTA, CDR2 FQGTGA. This CDR3 has 15 amino acids. V was shortened by 5 bases and J by 5 bases, with 16 bases between the two germline ends. CDR3 bases: TGTGCCAGCAGCAATGGCCAGGGATTGAACAATGAGCAGTTCTTC. This sequence encodes CASSNGQGLNNEQFF.